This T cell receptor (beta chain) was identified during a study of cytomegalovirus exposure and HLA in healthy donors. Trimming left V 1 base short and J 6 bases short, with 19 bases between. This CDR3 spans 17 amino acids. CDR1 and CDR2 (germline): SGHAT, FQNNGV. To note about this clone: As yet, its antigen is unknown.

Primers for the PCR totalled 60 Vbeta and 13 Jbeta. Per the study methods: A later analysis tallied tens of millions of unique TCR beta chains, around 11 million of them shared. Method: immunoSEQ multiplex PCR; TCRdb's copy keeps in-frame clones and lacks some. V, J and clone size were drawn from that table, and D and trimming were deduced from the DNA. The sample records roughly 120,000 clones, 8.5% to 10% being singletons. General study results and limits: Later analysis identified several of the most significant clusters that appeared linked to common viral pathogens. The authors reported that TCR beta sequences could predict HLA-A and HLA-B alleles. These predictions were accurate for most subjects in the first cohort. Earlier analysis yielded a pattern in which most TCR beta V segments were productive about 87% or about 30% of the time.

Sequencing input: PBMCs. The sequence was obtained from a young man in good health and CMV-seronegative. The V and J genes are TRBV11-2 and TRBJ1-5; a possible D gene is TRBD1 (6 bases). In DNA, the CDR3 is TGTGCCAGCAGCTTAGTAGGGGGGGCAGGGATGAGTCAGCCCCAGCATTTT. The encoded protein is CASSLVGGAGMSQPQHF. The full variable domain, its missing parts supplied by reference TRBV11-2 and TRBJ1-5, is EAGVAQSPRYKIIEKRQSVAFWCNPISGHATLYWYQQILGQGPKLLIQFQNNGVVDDSQLPKDRFSAERLKGVDSTLKIQPAKLEDSAVYLCASSLVGGAGMSQPQHFGDGTRLSIL.